The 14 T cell receptor beta chains given below trace back to one sample, sequenced in a study of a mutant IDH1 vaccine in newly diagnosed glioma. Time point meaning: baseline, week 1 (first vaccination visit). Treatment given: pre-vaccination baseline after standard-of-care therapy. Profiling relied on immunoSEQ multiplex PCR, and the TCRdb table lists in-frame clones only, not all of them. The data hold tens of thousands of clones, with approximately 80% observed a single time. Sequences were derived from PBMCs, sampled from a glioma patient treated with radiotherapy, temozolomide or both. The origin of the receptors is a man in his forties with glioma. Some clones in this sample may be carry-over from other donors' samples.

This sequence joins TRBV6-5 and TRBJ1-1; 8 nucleotides agree with TRBD1. The CDR3 has 15 amino acids. Trimming took 5 bases from V and 1 from J; bases not matched to a gene: 6. Germline loops: CDR1 MNHEY, CDR2 SVGAGI. The CDR3 sequence is CASSHGTGGNTEAFF. DNA for the CDR3: TGTGCCAGCAGTCATGGGACAGGTGGGAACACTGAAGCTTTCTTT.

This clone appeared a few times. The chain is built from TRBV27 and TRBJ1-6, with D perhaps TRBD1 (5 bases). The ends were cut back, 3 bases at V and 10 bases at J, with 19 bases in the middle. Germline CDR1 reads MNHEY; CDR2 reads SMNVEV (reference sequence). This CDR3 region has 16 residues. CDR3 in amino acids: CASSLAPTGAQSPLHF. The CDR3 DNA sequence: TGTGCCAGCAGTTTGGCCCCCACCGGGGCGCAGTCACCCCTCCACTTT.

The chain recombines TRBV7-9 with TRBJ1-4; no clear D. The CDR3 has 13 residues. Trimming took 10 bases from V and 2 from J, leaving 11 bases between them. Germline lookup yields CDR1 SEHNR and CDR2 FQNEAQ (reference sequence). The CDR3 sequence is CATSGRTNEKLFF. DNA for the CDR3: TGTGCCACCTCGGGGAGGACTAATGAAAAACTGTTTTTT.

This chain connects TRBV5-4 to TRBJ2-5; tentative D call: TRBD2 (5 bases). CDR3 length: 11 residues. The germline gives CDR1 SGHNT, CDR2 YYREEE (reference sequence). The V end was cut by 6 bases, the J end by 8 bases, with 11 bases between. CDR3 in amino acids: CASTLGVTQYF. CDR3 DNA sequence: TGTGCCAGCACCCTCGGGGTCACCCAGTACTTC.

V gene TRBV25-1 combines with J gene TRBJ1-1, with 8 bases aligning to TRBD1. After removal of 3 bases from V and 0 bases from J, the junction contained 6 bases not matched to a gene. Germline V gene sequence: CDR1 MGHDK, CDR2 SYGVNS. This CDR3 contains 16 residues. The CDR3 coding sequence is TGTGCCAGCAGTGATCAAACAGGGGGGGTGAACACTGAAGCTTTCTTT. It codes for CASSDQTGGVNTEAFF.

The rearrangement uses TRBV2 and TRBJ2-3, with a possible D match to TRBD2 (6 bases). Trimming stripped 0 bases from V and 6 bases from J, with 10 bases between. This CDR3 spans 14 amino acids. The germline CDR1 and CDR2 sequences are SNHLY and FYNNEI. The CDR3 spells CASSEASRGDTQYF. CDR3 DNA sequence: TGTGCCAGCAGTGAAGCCTCCCGGGGGGATACGCAGTATTTT.

This sequence joins TRBV11-2 and TRBJ1-3; D is uncertain. The CDR3 length is 12 residues. The germline V and J ends were trimmed by 5 bases and 4 bases, with 6 bases remaining between them. The germline V gene has CDR1 SGHAT and CDR2 FQNNGV. The CDR3 spells CASSTFGNTIYF. The CDR3 nucleotides read TGTGCCAGCAGCACTTTCGGAAACACCATATATTTT.

A few counts support this clone. The gene calls are TRBV2 and TRBJ1-1, with 7 bases aligning to TRBD1. The germline V gene encodes CDR1 SNHLY and CDR2 FYNNEI. The CDR3 extends over 13 amino acids. V lost 4 bases, J lost 10 bases, and 9 bases stayed unmatched. CDR3 region: CASSGSKGAGAFF. The CDR3 DNA follows: TGTGCCAGCAGTGGGTCAAAGGGGGCGGGAGCTTTCTTT.

This chain links TRBV5-1 with TRBJ1-5; D unclear. Germline V gives CDR1 SGHRS, CDR2 YFSETQ. V lost 4 bases and J 2 bases, leaving 10 bases between the germline ends. The CDR3 has 14 residues. The CDR3 loop reads CASSPEGGNQPQHF. The CDR3 DNA sequence: TGCGCCAGCAGCCCCGAAGGCGGCAATCAGCCCCAGCATTTT.

The chain uses TRBV10-2 and TRBJ2-4, with D perhaps matching TRBD1 (6 bases). The CDR3 loop spans 17 amino acids. V was clipped by 3 bases and J by 1 base, with 16 bases between them. Looked up from germline, CDR1 is WSHSY and CDR2 is SAAADI. CDR3 coding DNA: TGCGCCAGCAGTGATGTGGGGGCGGTCCGGGCCAAAAACATTCAGTACTTC. Protein: CASSDVGAVRAKNIQYF.

A single count supports this clone. V is TRBV29-1 and J is TRBJ1-2; tentatively, D is TRBD1 (5 bases). The germline V and J ends were trimmed by 7 bases and 0 bases, with 15 bases remaining between them. Germline lookup yields CDR1 SQVTM and CDR2 ANQGSEA. The CDR3 loop spans 14 amino acids. The CDR3 DNA reads as TGCAGCGCGGCCCGGGGGGACCCTAACTATGGCTACACCTTC. Amino acid sequence: CSAARGDPNYGYTF. The full variable domain, in which reference TRBV29-1 and TRBJ1-2 provide the parts outside the CDR3, is SAVISQKPSRDICQRGTSLTIQCQVDSQVTMMFWYRQQPGQSLTLIATANQGSEATYESGFVIDKFPISRPNLTFSTLTVSNMSPEDSSIYLCSAARGDPNYGYTFGSGTRLTVV.

CDR3 nucleotide sequence: TGTGCCGGCTTGGACAACCTTTCCTTTCTCACAGGGGAGCTGTTTTTT. Its protein product is CAGLDNLSFLTGELFF. This chain connects TRBV25-1 to TRBJ2-2, with D tentatively TRBD1 (5 bases). Germline loops: CDR1 MGHDK, CDR2 SYGVNS. V lost 11 bases to trimming and J lost 8 bases, with 27 bases between them. CDR3 size: 16 residues.

This clone occurred once. V gene TRBV7-8 combines with J gene TRBJ1-2; maybe TRBD1 (5 bases). The CDR3 extends over 14 amino acids. The V gene's germline CDR1 is SGHVS and CDR2 FQNEAQ. The V gene lost 1 base and the J gene lost 5 bases, with 11 bases spanning the gap. The CDR3 loop is CASSLVGEGYGYTF. The CDR3 DNA follows: TGTGCCAGCAGCTTAGTGGGGGAGGGGTATGGCTACACCTTC.

This chain joins TRBV29-1 and TRBJ2-3; D may be TRBD1 (6 bases). Germline assignment: CDR1 SQVTM and CDR2 ANQGSEA. The length of the CDR3 is 13 residues. V was cut by 4 bases and J by 1 base, with 9 bases left in between. The CDR3 DNA reads TGCAGCGTTGTTCACAGGGGCACAGATACGCAGTATTTT. It codes for CSVVHRGTDTQYF.